The clone carrying this TCR beta chain counts as medium-sized. The antigen remains undetermined. Some clones are missing from TCRdb's copy, which holds only in-frame ones; the method was immunoSEQ multiplex PCR. The sample yields 110,000 or so clones, 88% seen once. The ends were cut back, 3 bases at V and 6 bases at J, with 6 bases in the middle. Germline CDR1 is LNHDA and CDR2 is SQIVND (reference sequence). This CDR3 contains 13 residues. The entry originates in a study of T cell responses to AZD1222 COVID-19 vaccine. Study-wide findings and caveats: The peak T cell response came first, and repertoires were sampled only after it. Along spike, vaccine-associated CD4 TCRs were found throughout, with dominance at 160-218 and 743-854. The donor group comprised mostly white British people and more females; the analysis possibly underestimated clonal diversity.

The clonotype originates from an adult in good health. The chain links TRBV19 to TRBJ1-6; D not resolved. The sample consisted of peripheral blood, taken on day 0 of AZD1222 vaccination. Written as DNA, the CDR3 is TGTGCCAGTAGTATGCAATCTAATTCACCCCTCCACTTT. Residues: CASSMQSNSPLHF. Full variable domain (missing parts from reference TRBV19 and TRBJ1-6): DGGITQSPKYLFRKEGQNVTLSCEQNLNHDAMYWYRQDPGQGLRLIYYSQIVNDFQKGDIAEGYSVSREKKESFPLTVTSAQKNPTAFYLCASSMQSNSPLHFGNGTRLTVT.